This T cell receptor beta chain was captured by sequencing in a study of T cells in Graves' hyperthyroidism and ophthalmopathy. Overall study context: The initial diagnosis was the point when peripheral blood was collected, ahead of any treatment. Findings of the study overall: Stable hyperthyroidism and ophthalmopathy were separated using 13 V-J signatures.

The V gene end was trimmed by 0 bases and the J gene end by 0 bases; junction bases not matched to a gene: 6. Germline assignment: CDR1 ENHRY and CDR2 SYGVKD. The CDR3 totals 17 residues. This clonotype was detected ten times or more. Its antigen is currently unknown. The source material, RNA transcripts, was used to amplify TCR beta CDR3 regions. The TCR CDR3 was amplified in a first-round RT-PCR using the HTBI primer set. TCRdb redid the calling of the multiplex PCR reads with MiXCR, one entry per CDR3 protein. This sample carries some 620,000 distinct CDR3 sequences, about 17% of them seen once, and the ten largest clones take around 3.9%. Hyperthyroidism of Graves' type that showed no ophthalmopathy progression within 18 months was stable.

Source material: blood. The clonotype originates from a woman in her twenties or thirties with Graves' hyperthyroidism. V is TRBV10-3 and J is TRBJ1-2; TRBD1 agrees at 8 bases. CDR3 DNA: TGTGCCATCAGTGAGTCGTTAGGGACAGGATCTAACTATGGCTACACCTTC. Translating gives CAISESLGTGSNYGYTF.